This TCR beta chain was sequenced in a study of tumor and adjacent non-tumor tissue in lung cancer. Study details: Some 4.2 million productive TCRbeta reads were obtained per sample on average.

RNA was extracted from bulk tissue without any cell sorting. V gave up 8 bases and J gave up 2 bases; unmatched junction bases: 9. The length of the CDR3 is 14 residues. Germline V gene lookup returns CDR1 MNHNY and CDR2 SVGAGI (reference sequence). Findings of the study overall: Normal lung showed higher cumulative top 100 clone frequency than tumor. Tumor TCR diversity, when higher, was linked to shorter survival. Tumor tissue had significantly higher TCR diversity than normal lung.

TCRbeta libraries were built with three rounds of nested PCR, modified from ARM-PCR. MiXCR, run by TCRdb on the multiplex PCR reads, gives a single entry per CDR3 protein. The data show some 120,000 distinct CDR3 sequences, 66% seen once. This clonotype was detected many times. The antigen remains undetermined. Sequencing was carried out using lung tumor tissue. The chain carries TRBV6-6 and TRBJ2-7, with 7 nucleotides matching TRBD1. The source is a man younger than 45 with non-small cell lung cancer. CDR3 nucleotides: TGTGCCAGCTCCCCCCCGGGACAGACCTACGAGCAGTACTTC. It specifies CASSPPGQTYEQYF.